This T cell receptor (beta chain) was recovered during a study of Ad26.COV2.S vaccination and SARS-CoV-2 variants. Clones were sequenced by immunoSEQ multiplex PCR, and TCRdb holds only the in-frame ones, with some missing. The table includes approximately 410,000 clones, roughly 90% detected once. Deletions cut 8 bases from V and 11 bases from J, with 22 bases between. This CDR3 contains 13 residues. CDR1 and CDR2 from the germline V gene are MNHNY and SVGAGI (reference sequence). Documented treatment: 19 received Ad26.COV2.S at low or high dose, single or two shots; roughly five received placebo; per-sample allocation not given. After the first vaccine or placebo injection, samples were drawn on day 63.

Sequenced here: peripheral blood, sampled in a trial of Ad26.COV2.S vaccine versus placebo. The gene calls are TRBV6-6 and TRBJ2-7; a possible D gene is TRBD1 (5 bases). The sequence came from a person aged 18-65 years who received the Ad26.COV2.S COVID-19 vaccine or a placebo. The CDR3 region has the DNA TGTGCCAGCCGTACAGGTTCCTTCTTGGAGAAGTACTTC. It yields the protein CASRTGSFLEKYF.